A single sample gave rise to the 26 T cell receptor beta chains below, sequenced in a study of long-term antiretroviral therapy in people with HIV. It was version v3.0 of the immunoSEQ assay that was run at survey level. This table comes from immunoSEQ multiplex PCR, and its TCRdb copy is limited to in-frame clones, with some not included. Among around 17,000 clones listed, roughly 91% were seen once. The sequencing here drew on unsorted PBMCs, taken 6.9 years after starting antiretroviral therapy. All receptors come from a man aged 45-60 years with HIV.

V usage is TRBV11-2 and J usage is TRBJ1-2; 8 bases match TRBD1. CDR3 length: 17 residues. With V trimmed by 5 bases and J by 2 bases, 13 bases remained unmatched. Germline CDR1 is SGHAT and CDR2 is FQNNGV. This CDR3 is CASSAYPQGAENYGYTF. The CDR3 coding sequence is TGTGCCAGCAGCGCCTACCCCCAGGGGGCGGAAAACTATGGCTACACCTTC.

The genes are TRBV9 and TRBJ1-1; D remains unclear. This CDR3 is 15 amino acids long. V shed 0 bases and J shed 1 base, with 10 bases lying between them. Germline V lookup: CDR1 SGDLS, CDR2 YYNGEE. The CDR3 is CASSVAWLPNTEAFF. The CDR3, as DNA: TGTGCCAGCAGCGTAGCGTGGCTTCCGAACACTGAAGCTTTCTTT.

The chain is built from TRBV11-2 and TRBJ2-5; D is undetermined. Germline V lookup: CDR1 SGHAT, CDR2 FQNNGV. V lost 3 bases to trimming and J lost 2 bases, with 7 bases between them. The CDR3 loop spans 13 amino acids. The CDR3, as DNA: TGTGCCAGCAGCTTTCTCTCTCAAGAGACCCAGTACTTC. Protein: CASSFLSQETQYF.

The rearrangement joins TRBV18 to TRBJ2-7; TRBD1 matches at 8 bases. The CDR3 sequence is 17 residues long. CDR1 and CDR2 from the germline V gene are KGHSH and LQKENI. Trimming at V came to 8 bases and at J to 4 bases, leaving 19 bases not matched to a gene. In DNA, the CDR3 is TGTGCCAGCGCGCTAGGACAGGGCGATTTTTTGGGATACGAGCAGTACTTC. This encodes CASALGQGDFLGYEQYF.

Of note for this clone: At one of its ends the junction is not consistent with the germline gene, which may arise from a read error. V usage is TRBV11-2 and J usage is TRBJ2-7, with D maybe TRBD2 (5 bases). CDR3 length: 13 residues. CDR1 is SGHAT, CDR2 FQNNGV, per germline. CDR3 loop: CASSLDTSYEQYF. DNA for the CDR3: TGTGCCAGCAGCCTAGACACTAGCTACGAGCAGTACTTC.

The gene calls are TRBV6-1 and TRBJ1-1; 8 positions match TRBD1. This CDR3 region has 13 residues. Germline V gene data show CDR1 as MNHNS and CDR2 as SASEGT. With V trimmed by 9 bases and J by 0 bases, 3 bases remained unmatched. The CDR3 nucleotides are TGTGCCAGTTACAGGGGGTTGAACACTGAAGCTTTCTTT. Amino acids: CASYRGLNTEAFF.

This rearrangement joins TRBV15 to TRBJ2-2; 8 nucleotides line up with TRBD2. The CDR3 runs 17 residues. The ends lost 0 bases at V and 8 bases at J; junction bases unmatched: 11. From germline, CDR1 is LNHNV and CDR2 YYDKDF (reference sequence). DNA for the CDR3: TGTGCCACCAGCAGAGAACGACTAGCGCCCCGTGAGGGGGAGCTGTTTTTT. Translating it yields CATSRERLAPREGELFF.

The chain uses TRBV7-9 and TRBJ2-3; D remains unclear. The CDR3 contains 16 residues. V gave up 0 bases and J gave up 0 bases, with 10 bases separating them. Germline CDR1 SEHNR, CDR2 FQNEAQ (reference sequence). In DNA form, the CDR3 reads TGTGCCAGCAGCTTAGCACTTCGCTCTAGCACAGATACGCAGTATTTT. It yields the protein CASSLALRSSTDTQYF.

CDR3 loop: CASSQSLGETQYF. In nucleotides, the CDR3 is TGCGCCAGCAGCCAATCCCTAGGGGAGACCCAGTACTTC. The chain carries TRBV4-1 and TRBJ2-5; D not certain. The CDR3 is 13 amino acids. Trimming removed 2 bases at V and 5 bases at J, with 9 bases between. The V gene's germline CDR1 is MGHRA and CDR2 YSYEKL.

This chain links TRBV19 with TRBJ2-7; a possible D gene is TRBD2 (6 bases). The CDR3 has 14 amino acids. Trimming cost V 1 base and J 3 bases, with 10 bases left between them. CDR1 is LNHDA and CDR2 is SQIVND in the germline V gene (reference sequence). The CDR3 protein is CASSIALASYEQYF. The CDR3 nucleotides read TGTGCCAGTAGTATAGCACTAGCAAGCTACGAGCAGTACTTC.

J is TRBJ1-4 and V is TRBV7-9; D not certain. V lost 5 bases, J lost 12 bases, and 19 bases lay in between. CDR1 is SEHNR, CDR2 FQNEAQ, per germline (reference sequence). The CDR3 loop spans 14 amino acids. The DNA of the CDR3 is TGTGCCAGCAGCGCCCCCCTTAACAGTAATGAACTGTTTTTT. This sequence encodes CASSAPLNSNELFF.

The J gene is TRBJ2-7, the V gene TRBV7-2, with 8 bases lining up with TRBD1. The CDR3 consists of 13 residues. Germline loops: CDR1 SGHTA, CDR2 FQGNSA. The ends lost 7 bases at V and 6 bases at J; junction bases unmatched: 8. The CDR3 loop reads CASTQGALREQYF. DNA for the CDR3: TGTGCCAGCACCCAGGGGGCCCTACGCGAGCAGTACTTC.

Here the CDR3 reads CASSVTLFTDTQYF. The CDR3 DNA reads as TGTGCCAGTAGTGTCACGCTATTCACAGATACGCAGTATTTT. The rearrangement uses TRBV19 and TRBJ2-3; no clear D. Trimming took off 5 bases at V and 2 bases at J, with 11 bases between the two ends. In germline, CDR1 is LNHDA, CDR2 SQIVND (reference sequence). The CDR3 runs to 14 residues.

The chain employs TRBV7-2 and TRBJ2-1; TRBD1 aligns across 9 bases. The V gene end was trimmed by 5 bases and the J gene end by 4 bases; junction bases not matched to a gene: 9. Germline CDR1 is SGHTA and CDR2 is FQGNSA. The CDR3 covers 16 residues. CDR3 amino acids: CASSLQGAQVYNEQFF. The CDR3 nucleotides read TGTGCCAGCAGCCTACAGGGGGCGCAGGTTTACAATGAGCAGTTCTTC.

This chain connects TRBV28 to TRBJ1-2; 10 bases align to TRBD1. Looked up from germline, CDR1 is MDHEN and CDR2 is SYDVKM. The J segment lost 0 bases and the V segment lost 7 bases, leaving 8 bases of the junction unmatched. The CDR3 length is 16 residues. The CDR3 loop is CASTLGQGTSNYGYTF. DNA for the CDR3: TGTGCCAGCACCCTGGGACAGGGGACCTCTAACTATGGCTACACCTTC.

This clone is termed medium-sized. The chain combines TRBV13 with TRBJ2-7; D call uncertain. The CDR3 is 15 amino acids. The germline CDR1 and CDR2 sequences are PRHDT and FYEKMQ (reference sequence). Trimming removed 0 bases at V and 0 bases at J, with 9 bases between. CDR3 residues: CASSLGGLSSYEQYF. As DNA, the CDR3 is TGTGCCAGCAGCTTAGGCGGGCTTAGCTCCTACGAGCAGTACTTC.

The chain uses TRBV10-3 and TRBJ1-1; D not certain. Germline CDR1 ENHRY, CDR2 SYGVKD. V lost 0 bases and J lost 5, with 10 bases in between. The CDR3 is made up of 14 amino acids. The CDR3 DNA sequence: TGTGCCATCAGTGAGTCTTTCGGGGAAACTGAAGCTTTCTTT. Protein sequence: CAISESFGETEAFF.

This chain uses TRBV19 with TRBJ2-5, with 9 bases matching TRBD1. Germline V gene sequence: CDR1 LNHDA, CDR2 SQIVND (reference sequence). This CDR3 region has 13 residues. The CDR3 sequence: CATGGRYQETQYF. The CDR3 nucleotides are TGTGCTACAGGGGGCAGATATCAAGAGACCCAGTACTTC.

The chain is built from TRBV7-3 and TRBJ2-2; 12 bases are shared with TRBD2. Germline V gene lookup returns CDR1 SGHTA and CDR2 FQGTGA. The CDR3 totals 15 residues. The V gene end was trimmed by 6 bases and the J gene end by 1 base; junction bases not matched to a gene: 0. The CDR3, as DNA: TGTGCCAGCAGGACTAGCGGGGGGAACACCGGGGAGCTGTTTTTT. This translates into CASRTSGGNTGELFF.

In this sample, this clone turned up once. The gene calls are TRBV7-2 and TRBJ1-3; no firm D call. CDR1 is SGHTA, CDR2 FQGNSA, per germline. The CDR3 sequence is 13 residues long. V shed 0 bases and J shed 2 bases, with 2 bases lying between them. The CDR3 sequence: CASSLAPGNTIYF. CDR3 DNA sequence: TGTGCCAGCAGCTTAGCGCCTGGAAACACCATATATTTT.

In this sample, this clone turned up a few times. The gene calls are TRBV7-9 and TRBJ2-3, with 9 bases matching TRBD2. The CDR3 covers 17 residues. Trimming took 5 bases from V and 3 from J; bases not matched to a gene: 12. Germline lookup yields CDR1 SEHNR and CDR2 FQNEAQ (reference sequence). CDR3 coding DNA: TGTGCCAGCAGCCCCCGACTGGCGGGAGGGCCAACAGATACGCAGTATTTT. It yields the protein CASSPRLAGGPTDTQYF.

V usage is TRBV10-2 and J usage is TRBJ1-1; TRBD1 is a possible D gene (6 bases). CDR1 is WSHSY, CDR2 SAAADI, per germline. This CDR3 region has 15 residues. V was shortened by 8 bases and J by 1 base, with 17 bases between the two germline ends. The CDR3 coding sequence is TGCGCCAGCCGGATGGGGGCCAATGCGAACACTGAAGCTTTCTTT. It translates to CASRMGANANTEAFF.

The V gene is TRBV7-3, the J gene TRBJ2-4; 8 bases align to TRBD2. The V and J ends lost 5 bases and 8 bases, in that order; junction bases with no gene match: 11. The germline V gene has CDR1 SGHTA and CDR2 FQGTGA. This CDR3 is 15 amino acids long. CDR3 in amino acids: CASSVAAGGGDIQYF. CDR3 sequence (DNA): TGTGCCAGCAGCGTGGCGGCGGGAGGAGGAGACATTCAGTACTTC.

The chain carries TRBV7-2 and TRBJ1-5; possibly TRBD1 for D (5 bases). Looked up from germline, CDR1 is SGHTA and CDR2 is FQGNSA. V lost 3 bases, J lost 1 base, and 7 bases lay in between. CDR3 length: 14 residues. The CDR3 is CASSFQGSNQPQHF. The CDR3, as DNA: TGTGCCAGCAGCTTCCAGGGAAGCAATCAGCCCCAGCATTTT.

The chain links TRBV30 to TRBJ2-1; D is unclear. This CDR3 has 15 amino acids. Trimming pared 3 bases from V and 1 base from J, leaving 13 bases between. Germline V gene lookup returns CDR1 GTSNPN and CDR2 SVGIG (reference sequence). This CDR3 reads CAWSEKGWSYNEQFF. The CDR3 DNA sequence: TGTGCCTGGAGCGAAAAAGGGTGGTCCTACAATGAGCAGTTCTTC. The full variable domain, with the rest looked up from reference TRBV30 and TRBJ2-1, is SQTIHQWPATLVQPVGSPLSLECTVEGTSNPNLYWYRQAAGRGLQLLFYSVGIGQISSEVPQNLSASRPQDRQFILSSKKLLLSDSGFYLCAWSEKGWSYNEQFFGPGTRLTVL.

The V gene is TRBV4-2, the J gene TRBJ2-1; 14 bases agree with TRBD2. After removal of 3 bases from V and 5 bases from J, the junction contained 3 bases not matched to a gene. The CDR3 runs to 16 residues. The V gene's germline CDR1 is LGHNA and CDR2 YNFKEQ. CDR3 protein: CASSQLGLAGDNEQFF. CDR3 nucleotide sequence: TGTGCCAGCAGCCAGTTGGGACTAGCGGGGGACAATGAGCAGTTCTTC.